These 23 T cell receptor beta chains were all obtained from the same sample, sequenced in a study of cytomegalovirus exposure and HLA in healthy donors. Primers included in the PCR were 60 Vbeta and 13 Jbeta primers. The table came from immunoSEQ multiplex PCR; TCRdb's copy has only in-frame clones and leaves some out. This table holds approximately 140,000 clones, 79% found once. Sample: PBMCs. Receptors originate from a man over 45 in good health and CMV-seropositive.

As DNA, the CDR3 is TGTGCCAGCAGTTCGACTAGCGGGAGGGGCGATGAGCAGTTCTTC. Translating it yields CASSSTSGRGDEQFF. The chain joins TRBV6-6 to TRBJ2-1, with TRBD2 matching over 14 bases. Germline-derived CDR1 and CDR2 are MNHNY and SVGAGI (reference sequence). The CDR3 loop spans 15 amino acids. V trimming: 4 bases; J trimming: 8 bases; junction bases outside the gene matches: 4.

The rearrangement joins TRBV7-9 to TRBJ2-7; 7 positions agree with TRBD1. This CDR3 contains 13 residues. The ends lost 4 bases at V and 7 bases at J; junction bases unmatched: 7. Germline CDR1 SEHNR, CDR2 FQNEAQ (reference sequence). The CDR3 region is CASSYQTGQEQYF. CDR3 in DNA: TGTGCCAGCAGCTACCAGACAGGGCAGGAGCAGTACTTC.

This chain joins TRBV9 and TRBJ2-5; D remains unclear. Trimming left V 0 bases short and J 1 base short, with 4 bases between. Per germline, CDR1 SGDLS and CDR2 YYNGEE. The CDR3 runs 13 residues. The CDR3 DNA reads TGTGCCAGCAGCGTAGGCGGCCAAGAGACCCAGTACTTC. It specifies CASSVGGQETQYF.

The chain has TRBV28 and TRBJ1-2; TRBD1 aligns across 7 bases. The CDR3 is made up of 13 amino acids. The germline V gene has CDR1 MDHEN and CDR2 SYDVKM. Trimming at V came to 2 bases and at J to 4 bases, leaving 1 base not matched to a gene. The CDR3 is CASSLPGGYGYTF. The CDR3 DNA is TGTGCCAGCAGTTTACCAGGGGGCTATGGCTACACCTTC.

This clone has more than one count but fewer than ten. The V call is TRBV7-3, the J call TRBJ2-2, with unresolved D. The CDR3 is made up of 13 amino acids. V was clipped by 3 bases and J by 6 bases, with 8 bases between them. Germline V gives CDR1 SGHTA, CDR2 FQGTGA. In DNA form, the CDR3 reads TGTGCCAGCAGCTTCGTCGGGTCCGGGGAGCTGTTTTTT. Residues: CASSFVGSGELFF.

The J gene is TRBJ2-2, the V gene TRBV11-1, with TRBD2 identical over 13 bases. The germline V gene encodes CDR1 SGHAT and CDR2 FQDESV (reference sequence). The CDR3 sequence is 17 residues long. V was clipped by 4 bases and J by 6 bases; unmatched bases: 8. In DNA form, the CDR3 reads TGTGCCAGCAGCTCACTAGCGGGAGGGCCGGAGGCCGGGGAGCTGTTTTTT. Translation: CASSSLAGGPEAGELFF. The full variable domain, with the rest looked up from reference TRBV11-1 and TRBJ2-2, is EAEVAQSPRYKITEKSQAVAFWCDPISGHATLYWYRQILGQGPELLVQFQDESVVDDSQLPKDRFSAERLKGVDSTLKIQPAELGDSAMYLCASSSLAGGPEAGELFFGEGSRLTVL.

V is TRBV10-3 and J is TRBJ1-2; 7 bases match TRBD1. This CDR3 has 14 amino acids. V trimming: 4 bases; J trimming: 1 base; junction bases outside the gene matches: 3. Germline values: CDR1 ENHRY, CDR2 SYGVKD. The CDR3 loop reads CAISGGQLNYGYTF. CDR3 nucleotides: TGTGCCATCAGTGGGGGACAGCTTAACTATGGCTACACCTTC.

The rearrangement uses TRBV9 and TRBJ1-1, with unresolved D. The CDR3 runs to 13 residues. Looked up from germline, CDR1 is SGDLS and CDR2 is YYNGEE. Deletions cut 0 bases from V and 0 bases from J, with 3 bases between. The CDR3 DNA follows: TGTGCCAGCAGCGTAGACTTGAACACTGAAGCTTTCTTT. Translated, it gives CASSVDLNTEAFF.

The chain carries TRBV5-1 and TRBJ2-5; D possibly corresponds to TRBD2 (6 bases). CDR3 size: 14 residues. Germline V gene data show CDR1 as SGHRS and CDR2 as YFSETQ. Trimming shortened V by 7 bases and J by 5 bases, and 18 bases separated the two germline ends. CDR3 coding DNA: TGCGCCAGCCACCAGGGCGGTGGAGGGGAGACCCAGTACTTC. It codes for CASHQGGGGETQYF.

The chain joins TRBV7-8 to TRBJ2-7, with 9 bases aligning to TRBD1. The CDR3 loop spans 15 amino acids. V lost 5 bases, J lost 3 bases, and 8 bases stayed unmatched. Germline assignment: CDR1 SGHVS and CDR2 FQNEAQ. The CDR3 nucleotides read TGTGCCAGCAGCCCCGGGACAGGGCTTAGCTACGAGCAGTACTTC. It specifies CASSPGTGLSYEQYF. Full variable domain (missing parts from reference TRBV7-8 and TRBJ2-7): GAGVSQSPRYKVAKRGQDVALRCDPISGHVSLFWYQQALGQGPEFLTYFQNEAQLDKSGLPSDRFFAERPEGSVSTLKIQRTQQEDSAVYLCASSPGTGLSYEQYFGPGTRLTVT.

As concerns this clone: Germline and junction disagree at one end, which may indicate a read error. This rearrangement joins TRBV6-6 to TRBJ2-7; 7 bases agree with TRBD2. CDR3 length: 14 residues. Germline lookup yields CDR1 MNHNY and CDR2 SVGAGI (reference sequence). The DNA for the CDR3 is TGTGCCGGCAGTTACTCGGGGGGTGTCTACGAGCAGTACTTC. Translating it yields CAGSYSGGVYEQYF.

This clone showed up just a few times. The chain links TRBV5-4 to TRBJ1-2; D remains ambiguous. The germline V and J ends were trimmed by 4 bases and 5 bases, with 12 bases remaining between them. This CDR3 has 13 residues. Looked up from germline, CDR1 is SGHNT and CDR2 is YYREEE (reference sequence). The CDR3 reads CASSLRGLYGYTF. The CDR3 nucleotides read TGTGCCAGCAGCCTCCGCGGGCTGTATGGCTACACCTTC. Filled out from reference TRBV5-4 and TRBJ1-2, the complete variable domain reads ETGVTQSPTHLIKTRGQQVTLRCSSQSGHNTVSWYQQALGQGPQFIFQYYREEENGRGNFPPRFSGLQFPNYSSELNVNALELDDSALYLCASSLRGLYGYTFGSGTRLTVV.

This clone appeared once. The chain links TRBV2 to TRBJ1-5; D is perhaps TRBD1 (6 bases). The CDR3 runs 14 residues. V lost 6 bases to trimming and J lost 6 bases, with 15 bases between them. Germline V gives CDR1 SNHLY, CDR2 FYNNEI. In DNA form, the CDR3 reads TGTGCCAGCAGGTACAGGGAAGGGAGTCAGCCCCAGCATTTT. Its translation is CASRYREGSQPQHF.

Notes on this clone: Other nucleotide sequences from this sample produce the same CDR3. The gene calls are TRBV5-1 and TRBJ2-3, with a weak D call TRBD2 (6 bases). The CDR3 length is 14 residues. Germline values: CDR1 SGHRS, CDR2 YFSETQ. V gave up 3 bases and J gave up 0 bases, with 8 bases separating them. Here the CDR3 reads CASSSGTSTDTQYF. Here the CDR3 DNA reads TGCGCCAGCAGCTCCGGGACTAGCACAGATACGCAGTATTTT.

This chain uses TRBV5-1 with TRBJ1-6; D is possibly TRBD1 (5 bases). The germline V gene encodes CDR1 SGHRS and CDR2 YFSETQ. This CDR3 spans 20 amino acids. Trimming took off 4 bases at V and 8 bases at J, with 31 bases between the two ends. CDR3 amino acids: CASSPQSGTLGSGRDSPLHF. CDR3 nucleotide sequence: TGCGCCAGCAGCCCCCAATCCGGGACTCTAGGTTCGGGAAGGGATTCACCCCTCCACTTT.

This clone was seen a few times. The chain links TRBV19 to TRBJ1-2; D might be TRBD1 (6 bases). The CDR3 runs 14 residues. CDR1 and CDR2 from the germline V gene are LNHDA and SQIVND (reference sequence). V was shortened by 5 bases and J by 2 bases, with 12 bases between the two germline ends. The CDR3 DNA is TGTGCCAGTAGTTTGGACAGACCCAACTATGGCTACACCTTC. This translates into CASSLDRPNYGYTF.

The rearrangement joins TRBV11-1 to TRBJ1-2; 7 nucleotides agree with TRBD1. The CDR3 sequence is 15 residues long. The V and J ends lost 4 bases and 0 bases, in that order; junction bases with no gene match: 5. Germline V CDR1 and CDR2: SGHAT, FQDESV (reference sequence). The CDR3 DNA is TGTGCCAGCAGCTCCGGGACAGACACTAACTATGGCTACACCTTC. It yields the protein CASSSGTDTNYGYTF.

The chain uses TRBV6-1 and TRBJ2-7, with unresolved D. Germline V lookup: CDR1 MNHNS, CDR2 SASEGT. V was cut by 10 bases and J by 1 base, with 17 bases left in between. This CDR3 is 14 amino acids long. The CDR3 region is CAIKPERESYEQYF. CDR3 sequence (DNA): TGTGCCATCAAACCGGAGAGAGAGTCCTACGAGCAGTACTTC.

The CDR3 DNA is TGTGCCAGCTCACCCACCGGCAGGGGAGACGAGCAGTACTTC. It codes for CASSPTGRGDEQYF. This chain connects TRBV18 to TRBJ2-7, with a tentative D call TRBD1 (6 bases). Germline CDR1 KGHSH, CDR2 LQKENI. The CDR3 extends over 14 amino acids. V lost 3 bases, J lost 5 bases, and 14 bases lay in between.

A note on this clone: The germline gene is not matched at one end of the junction; a read error may be the cause. The CDR3 nucleotides read TGTGCCAGCACCCTACGGAGCGGGAACACCGGGGGGCTGTTTTTT. Its translation: CASTLRSGNTGGLFF. This chain uses TRBV28 with TRBJ2-2; TRBD2 matches at 7 bases. CDR3 length equals 15 residues. From germline, CDR1 is MDHEN and CDR2 SYDVKM.

The chain couples TRBV28 to TRBJ2-1; D is unresolved. The CDR3 has 12 amino acids. The V gene's germline CDR1 is MDHEN and CDR2 SYDVKM. The V and J ends lost 2 bases and 10 bases respectively, with 9 bases between them. CDR3 loop: CASSLLHAEQFF. The CDR3 nucleotides read TGTGCCAGCAGTTTACTGCATGCGGAGCAGTTCTTC.

J is TRBJ1-6 and V is TRBV25-1, with a possible D match to TRBD1 (6 bases). The CDR3 covers 13 residues. The germline V gene encodes CDR1 MGHDK and CDR2 SYGVNS. V lost 6 bases to trimming and J lost 8 bases, with 11 bases between them. CDR3 DNA: TGTGCCAGCAGCCAGGGGCTGGATTCACCCCTCCACTTT. It codes for CASSQGLDSPLHF.

The J gene is TRBJ2-6, the V gene TRBV29-1, with D perhaps TRBD1 (6 bases). CDR1 SQVTM and CDR2 ANQGSEA come from the germline V gene. V gave up 3 bases and J gave up 4 bases, with 19 bases separating them. The CDR3 sequence is 17 residues long. The CDR3 sequence: CSVELARGASGANVLTF. The CDR3 DNA reads as TGCAGCGTTGAGTTAGCCAGGGGTGCGAGCGGGGCCAACGTCCTGACTTTC.